Presented here are 3 T cell receptor beta chains from one specimen sequenced in a study of T cell responses to AZD1222 COVID-19 vaccine. Clones were sequenced by immunoSEQ multiplex PCR, and TCRdb holds only the in-frame ones, with some missing. The table has approximately 260,000 clones, just over 90% seen once; the top ten hold about 0.5%. Specimen: peripheral blood, collected on day 0 of AZD1222 vaccination. Source of these receptors: an adult in good health.

CDR3 sequence (DNA): TGTGCCAGCCGAGATGGTCCCAAAGAGACCCAGTACTTC. Protein sequence: CASRDGPKETQYF. This chain links TRBV6-5 with TRBJ2-5; no clear D. V was shortened by 8 bases and J by 3 bases, with 13 bases between the two germline ends. Germline loops: CDR1 MNHEY, CDR2 SVGAGI. This CDR3 has 13 amino acids.

V and J are TRBV27 and TRBJ1-3; 7 nucleotides align to TRBD1. Germline V gene data show CDR1 as MNHEY and CDR2 as SMNVEV (reference sequence). This CDR3 is built from 15 residues. V trimming: 5 bases; J trimming: 3 bases; junction bases outside the gene matches: 7. CDR3 nucleotides: TGTGCCAGCAGTCAATCCTACAGGGGTGGAAACACCATATATTTT. It is translated as CASSQSYRGGNTIYF.

The J gene is TRBJ2-5, the V gene TRBV4-1, with D unclear. V lost 3 bases to trimming and J lost 7 bases, with 12 bases between them. The germline gives CDR1 MGHRA, CDR2 YSYEKL. CDR3 size: 13 residues. CDR3 sequence (DNA): TGCGCCAGCAGCCAGTCGGGTGGTGGGACCCAGTACTTC. Encoded protein: CASSQSGGGTQYF.